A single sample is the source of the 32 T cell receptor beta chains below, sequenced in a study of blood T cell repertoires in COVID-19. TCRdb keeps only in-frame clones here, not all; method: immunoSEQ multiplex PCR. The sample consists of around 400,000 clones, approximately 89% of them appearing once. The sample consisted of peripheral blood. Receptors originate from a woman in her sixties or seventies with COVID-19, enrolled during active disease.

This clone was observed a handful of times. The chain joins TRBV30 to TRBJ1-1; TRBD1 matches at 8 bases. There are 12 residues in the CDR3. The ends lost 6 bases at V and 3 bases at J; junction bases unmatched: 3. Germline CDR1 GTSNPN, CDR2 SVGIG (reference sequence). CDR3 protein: CACHRGDTEAFF. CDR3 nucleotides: TGTGCCTGTCACAGGGGGGACACTGAAGCTTTCTTT.

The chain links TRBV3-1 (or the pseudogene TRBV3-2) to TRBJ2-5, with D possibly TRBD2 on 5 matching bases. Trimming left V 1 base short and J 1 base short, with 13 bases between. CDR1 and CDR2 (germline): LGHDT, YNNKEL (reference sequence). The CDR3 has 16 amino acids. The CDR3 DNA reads TGTGCCAGCAGCCAAGGGGAGCGAGTACGCCAAGAGACCCAGTACTTC. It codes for CASSQGERVRQETQYF.

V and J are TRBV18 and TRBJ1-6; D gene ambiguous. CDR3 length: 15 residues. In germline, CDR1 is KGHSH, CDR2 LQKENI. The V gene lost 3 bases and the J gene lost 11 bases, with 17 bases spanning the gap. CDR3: CASSPLPENGAPLHF. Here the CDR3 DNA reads TGTGCCAGCTCACCCCTGCCCGAGAACGGAGCACCCCTCCACTTT.

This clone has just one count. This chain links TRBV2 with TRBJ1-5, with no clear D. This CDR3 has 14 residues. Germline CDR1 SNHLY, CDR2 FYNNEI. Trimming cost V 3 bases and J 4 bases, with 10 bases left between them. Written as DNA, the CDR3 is TGTGCCAGCAGTGACCAAACAGTAAATCAGCCCCAGCATTTT. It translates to CASSDQTVNQPQHF.

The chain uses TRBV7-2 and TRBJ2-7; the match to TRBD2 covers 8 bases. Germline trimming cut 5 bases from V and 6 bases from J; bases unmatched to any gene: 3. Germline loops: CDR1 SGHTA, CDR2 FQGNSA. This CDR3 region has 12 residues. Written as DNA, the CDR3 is TGTGCCAGCAGCCCAGCGGGGGTCGAGCAGTACTTC. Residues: CASSPAGVEQYF.

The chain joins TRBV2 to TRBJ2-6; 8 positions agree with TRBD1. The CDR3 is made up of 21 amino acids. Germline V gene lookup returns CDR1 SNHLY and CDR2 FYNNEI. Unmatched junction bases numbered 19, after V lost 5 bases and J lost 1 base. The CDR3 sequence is CASSRDRSPWYAVSGANVLTF. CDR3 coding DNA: TGTGCCAGCAGTAGGGACAGGAGCCCTTGGTACGCCGTGTCTGGGGCCAACGTCCTGACTTTC.

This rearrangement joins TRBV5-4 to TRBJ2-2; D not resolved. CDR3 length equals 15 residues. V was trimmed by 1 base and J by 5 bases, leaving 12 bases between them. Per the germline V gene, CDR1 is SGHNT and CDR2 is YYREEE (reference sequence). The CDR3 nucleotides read TGTGCCAGCAGCTTGTGGCCTGGTCAGACCGGGGAGCTGTTTTTT. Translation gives CASSLWPGQTGELFF.

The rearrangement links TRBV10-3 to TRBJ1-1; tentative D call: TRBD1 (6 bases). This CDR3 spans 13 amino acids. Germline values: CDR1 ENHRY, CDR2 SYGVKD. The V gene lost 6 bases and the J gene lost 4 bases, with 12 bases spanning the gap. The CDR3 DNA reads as TGTGCCATCAGGGGCAGGGGTCCCACTGAAGCTTTCTTT. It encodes CAIRGRGPTEAFF.

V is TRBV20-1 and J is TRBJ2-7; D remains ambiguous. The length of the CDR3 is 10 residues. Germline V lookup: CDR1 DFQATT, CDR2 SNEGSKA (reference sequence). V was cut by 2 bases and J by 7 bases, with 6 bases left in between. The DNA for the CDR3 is TGCAGTGCTAGATCGAGGGAGCAGTACTTC. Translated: CSARSREQYF.

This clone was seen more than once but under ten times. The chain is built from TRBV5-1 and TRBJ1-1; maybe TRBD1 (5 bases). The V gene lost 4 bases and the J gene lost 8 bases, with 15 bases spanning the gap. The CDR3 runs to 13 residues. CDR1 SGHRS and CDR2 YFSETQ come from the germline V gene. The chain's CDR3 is CASSGRWGLEAFF. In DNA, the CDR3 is TGCGCCAGCAGCGGGAGATGGGGACTAGAAGCTTTCTTT.

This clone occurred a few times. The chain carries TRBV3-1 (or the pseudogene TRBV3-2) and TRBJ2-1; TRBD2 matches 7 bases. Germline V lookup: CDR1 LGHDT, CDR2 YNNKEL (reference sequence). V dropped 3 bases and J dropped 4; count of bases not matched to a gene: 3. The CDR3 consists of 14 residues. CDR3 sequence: CASSHSGEYNEQFF. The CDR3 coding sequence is TGTGCCAGCAGCCACAGCGGGGAGTACAATGAGCAGTTCTTC.

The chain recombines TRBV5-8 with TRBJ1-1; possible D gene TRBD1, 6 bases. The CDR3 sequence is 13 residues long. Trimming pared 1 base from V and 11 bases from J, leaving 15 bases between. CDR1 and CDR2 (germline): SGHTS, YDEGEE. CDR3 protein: CASSLSGTPAAFF. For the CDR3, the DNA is TGTGCCAGCAGCTTGTCCGGGACACCCGCGGCTTTCTTT.

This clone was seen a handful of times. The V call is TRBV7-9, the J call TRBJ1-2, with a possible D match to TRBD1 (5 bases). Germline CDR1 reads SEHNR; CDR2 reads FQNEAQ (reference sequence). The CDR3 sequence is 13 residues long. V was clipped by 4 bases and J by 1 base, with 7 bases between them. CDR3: CASSSDNNYGYTF. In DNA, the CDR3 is TGTGCCAGCAGCTCGGACAATAACTATGGCTACACCTTC.

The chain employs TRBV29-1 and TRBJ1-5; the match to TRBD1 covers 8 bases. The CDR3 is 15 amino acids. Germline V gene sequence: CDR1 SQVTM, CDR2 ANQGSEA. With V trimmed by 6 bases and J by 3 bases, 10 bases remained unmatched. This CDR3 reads CSVLDRVGNNQPQHF. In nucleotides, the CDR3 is TGCAGCGTCTTGGACAGGGTAGGAAACAATCAGCCCCAGCATTTT. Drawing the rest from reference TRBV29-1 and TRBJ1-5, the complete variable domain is SAVISQKPSRDICQRGTSLTIQCQVDSQVTMMFWYRQQPGQSLTLIATANQGSEATYESGFVIDKFPISRPNLTFSTLTVSNMSPEDSSIYLCSVLDRVGNNQPQHFGDGTRLSIL.

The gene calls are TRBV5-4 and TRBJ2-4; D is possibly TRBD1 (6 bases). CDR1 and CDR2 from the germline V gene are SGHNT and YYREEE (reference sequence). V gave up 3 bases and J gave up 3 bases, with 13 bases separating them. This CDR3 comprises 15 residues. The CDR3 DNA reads TGTGCCAGCAGCTCGGACAGCGGCGGCAAAAACATTCAGTACTTC. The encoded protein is CASSSDSGGKNIQYF.

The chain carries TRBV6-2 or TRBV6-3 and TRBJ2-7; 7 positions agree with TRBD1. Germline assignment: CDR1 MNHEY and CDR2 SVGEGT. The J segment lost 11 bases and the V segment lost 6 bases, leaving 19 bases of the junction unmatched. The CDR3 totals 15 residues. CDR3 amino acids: CASSQIGQAQTREYF. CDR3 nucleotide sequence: TGTGCCAGCAGCCAGATCGGACAGGCCCAAACGCGGGAGTACTTC.

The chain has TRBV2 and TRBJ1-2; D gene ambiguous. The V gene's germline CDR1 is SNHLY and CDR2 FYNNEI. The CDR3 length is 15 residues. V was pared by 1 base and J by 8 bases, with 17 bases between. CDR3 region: CASSEVGTGSGGYTF. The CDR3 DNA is TGTGCCAGCAGTGAAGTCGGCACGGGCTCGGGGGGCTACACCTTC. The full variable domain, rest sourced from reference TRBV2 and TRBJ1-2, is EPEVTQTPSHQVTQMGQEVILRCVPISNHLYFYWYRQILGQKVEFLVSFYNNEISEKSEIFDDQFSVERPDGSNFTLKIRSTKLEDSAMYFCASSEVGTGSGGYTFGSGTRLTVV.

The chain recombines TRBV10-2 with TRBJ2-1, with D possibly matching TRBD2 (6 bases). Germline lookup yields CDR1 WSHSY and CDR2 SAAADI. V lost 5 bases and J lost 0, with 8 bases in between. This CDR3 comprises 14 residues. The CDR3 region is CASSRGSSYNEQFF. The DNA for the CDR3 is TGCGCCAGCAGTCGGGGGAGCTCCTACAATGAGCAGTTCTTC.

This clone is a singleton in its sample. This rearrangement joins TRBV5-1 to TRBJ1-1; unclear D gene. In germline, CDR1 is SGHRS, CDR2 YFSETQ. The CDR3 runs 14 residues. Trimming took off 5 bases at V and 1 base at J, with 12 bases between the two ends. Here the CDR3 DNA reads TGCGCCAGCAGGGAAAGTCCAGGGAACACTGAAGCTTTCTTT. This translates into CASRESPGNTEAFF.

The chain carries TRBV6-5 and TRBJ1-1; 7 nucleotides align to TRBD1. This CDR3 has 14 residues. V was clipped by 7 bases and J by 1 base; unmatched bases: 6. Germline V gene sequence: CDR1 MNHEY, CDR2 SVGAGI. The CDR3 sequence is CASTNRGRNTEAFF. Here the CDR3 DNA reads TGTGCCAGCACCAACAGGGGCCGGAACACTGAAGCTTTCTTT.

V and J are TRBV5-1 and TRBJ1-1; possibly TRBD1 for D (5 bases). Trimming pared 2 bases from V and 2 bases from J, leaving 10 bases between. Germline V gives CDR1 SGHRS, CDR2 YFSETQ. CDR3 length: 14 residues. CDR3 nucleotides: TGCGCCAGCAGCTTTCGGGGGGGAAACACTGAAGCTTTCTTT. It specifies CASSFRGGNTEAFF. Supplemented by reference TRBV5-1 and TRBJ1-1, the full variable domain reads KAGVTQTPRYLIKTRGQQVTLSCSPISGHRSVSWYQQTPGQGLQFLFEYFSETQRNKGNFPGRFSGRQFSNSRSEMNVSTLELGDSALYLCASSFRGGNTEAFFGQGTRLTVV.

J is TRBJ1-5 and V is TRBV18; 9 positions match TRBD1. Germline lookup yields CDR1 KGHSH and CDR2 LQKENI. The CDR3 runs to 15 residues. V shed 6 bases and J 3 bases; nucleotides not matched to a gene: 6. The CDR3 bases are TGTGCCAGCTCCCCCGACAGGGGGTACAATCAGCCCCAGCATTTT. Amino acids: CASSPDRGYNQPQHF.

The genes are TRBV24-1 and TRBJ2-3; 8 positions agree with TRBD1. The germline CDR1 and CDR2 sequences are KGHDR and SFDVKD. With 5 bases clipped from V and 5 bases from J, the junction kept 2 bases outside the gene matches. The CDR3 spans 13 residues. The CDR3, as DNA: TGTGCCACCAGTGCCAGGGGGCGAGATACGCAGTATTTT. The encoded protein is CATSARGRDTQYF.

In DNA, the CDR3 is TGTGCCAGCAGTTTAAATCGGGTAACAGATACGCAGTATTTT. Residues: CASSLNRVTDTQYF. The gene calls are TRBV27 and TRBJ2-3; D remains ambiguous. The CDR3 has 14 amino acids. Germline V gives CDR1 MNHEY, CDR2 SMNVEV (reference sequence). V lost 2 bases, J lost 3 bases, and 9 bases lay in between.

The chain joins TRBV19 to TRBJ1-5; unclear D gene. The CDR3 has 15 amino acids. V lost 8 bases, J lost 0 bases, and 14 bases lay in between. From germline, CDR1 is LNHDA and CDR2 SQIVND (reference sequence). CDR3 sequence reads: CASVRNSYSNQPQHF. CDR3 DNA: TGTGCCAGTGTCCGGAACAGTTATAGCAATCAGCCCCAGCATTTT.

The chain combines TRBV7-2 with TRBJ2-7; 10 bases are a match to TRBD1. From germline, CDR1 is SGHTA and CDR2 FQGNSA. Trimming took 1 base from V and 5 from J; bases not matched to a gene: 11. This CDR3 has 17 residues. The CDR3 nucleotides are TGTGCCAGCAGCTTAGTATTTACGGGACAGGGGAGACACGAGCAGTACTTC. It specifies CASSLVFTGQGRHEQYF.

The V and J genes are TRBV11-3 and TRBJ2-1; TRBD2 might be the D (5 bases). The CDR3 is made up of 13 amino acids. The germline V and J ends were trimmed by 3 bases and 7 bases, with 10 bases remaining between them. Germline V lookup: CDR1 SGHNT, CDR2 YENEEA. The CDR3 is CASSLSDYNEQFF. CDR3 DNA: TGTGCCAGCAGCTTGTCCGACTATAATGAGCAGTTCTTC.

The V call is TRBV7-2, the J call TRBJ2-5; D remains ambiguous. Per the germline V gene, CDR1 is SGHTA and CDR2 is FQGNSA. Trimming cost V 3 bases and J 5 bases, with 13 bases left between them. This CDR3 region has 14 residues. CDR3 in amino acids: CASSFETVWETQYF. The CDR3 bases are TGTGCCAGCAGCTTTGAGACTGTCTGGGAGACCCAGTACTTC.

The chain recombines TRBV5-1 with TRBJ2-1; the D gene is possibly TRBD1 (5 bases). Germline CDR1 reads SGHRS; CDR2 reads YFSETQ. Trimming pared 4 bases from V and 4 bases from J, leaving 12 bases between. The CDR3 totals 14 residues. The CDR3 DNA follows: TGCGCCAGCAGCGCGGACACCTTATACAATGAGCAGTTCTTC. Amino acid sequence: CASSADTLYNEQFF.

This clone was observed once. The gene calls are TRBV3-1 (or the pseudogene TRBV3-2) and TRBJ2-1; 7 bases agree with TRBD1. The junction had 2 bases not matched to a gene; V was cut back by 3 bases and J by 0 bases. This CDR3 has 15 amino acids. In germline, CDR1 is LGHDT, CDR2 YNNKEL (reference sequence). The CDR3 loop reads CASSQGQLSYNEQFF. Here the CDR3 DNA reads TGTGCCAGCAGCCAGGGACAGCTCTCCTACAATGAGCAGTTCTTC.

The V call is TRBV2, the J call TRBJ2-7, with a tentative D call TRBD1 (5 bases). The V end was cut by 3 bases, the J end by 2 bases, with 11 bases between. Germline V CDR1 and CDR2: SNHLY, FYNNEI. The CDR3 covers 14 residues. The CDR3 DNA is TGTGCCAGCAGTGATACAGACAGCCCCTACGAGCAGTACTTC. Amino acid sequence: CASSDTDSPYEQYF. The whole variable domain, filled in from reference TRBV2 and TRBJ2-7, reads EPEVTQTPSHQVTQMGQEVILRCVPISNHLYFYWYRQILGQKVEFLVSFYNNEISEKSEIFDDQFSVERPDGSNFTLKIRSTKLEDSAMYFCASSDTDSPYEQYFGPGTRLTVT.

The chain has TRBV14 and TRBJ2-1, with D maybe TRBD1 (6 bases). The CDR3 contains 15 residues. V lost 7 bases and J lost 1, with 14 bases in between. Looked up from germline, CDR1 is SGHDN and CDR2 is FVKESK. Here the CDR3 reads CASTNRDESYNEQFF. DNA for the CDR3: TGTGCCAGCACAAACAGGGATGAGTCCTACAATGAGCAGTTCTTC. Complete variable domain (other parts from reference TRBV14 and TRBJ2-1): EAGVTQFPSHSVIEKGQTVTLRCDPISGHDNLYWYRRVMGKEIKFLLHFVKESKQDESGMPNNRFLAERTGGTYSTLKVQPAELEDSGVYFCASTNRDESYNEQFFGPGTRLTVL.